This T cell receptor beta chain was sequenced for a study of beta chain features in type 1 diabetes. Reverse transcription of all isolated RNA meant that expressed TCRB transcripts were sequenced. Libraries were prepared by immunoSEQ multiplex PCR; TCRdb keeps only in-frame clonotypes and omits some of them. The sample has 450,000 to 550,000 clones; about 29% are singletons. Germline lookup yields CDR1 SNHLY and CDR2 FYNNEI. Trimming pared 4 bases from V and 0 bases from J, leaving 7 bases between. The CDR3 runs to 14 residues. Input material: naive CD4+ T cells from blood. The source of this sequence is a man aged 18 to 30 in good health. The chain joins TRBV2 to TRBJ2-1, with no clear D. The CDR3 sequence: CASSVILSYNEQFF. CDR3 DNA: TGTGCCAGCAGTGTAATACTCTCCTACAATGAGCAGTTCTTC.